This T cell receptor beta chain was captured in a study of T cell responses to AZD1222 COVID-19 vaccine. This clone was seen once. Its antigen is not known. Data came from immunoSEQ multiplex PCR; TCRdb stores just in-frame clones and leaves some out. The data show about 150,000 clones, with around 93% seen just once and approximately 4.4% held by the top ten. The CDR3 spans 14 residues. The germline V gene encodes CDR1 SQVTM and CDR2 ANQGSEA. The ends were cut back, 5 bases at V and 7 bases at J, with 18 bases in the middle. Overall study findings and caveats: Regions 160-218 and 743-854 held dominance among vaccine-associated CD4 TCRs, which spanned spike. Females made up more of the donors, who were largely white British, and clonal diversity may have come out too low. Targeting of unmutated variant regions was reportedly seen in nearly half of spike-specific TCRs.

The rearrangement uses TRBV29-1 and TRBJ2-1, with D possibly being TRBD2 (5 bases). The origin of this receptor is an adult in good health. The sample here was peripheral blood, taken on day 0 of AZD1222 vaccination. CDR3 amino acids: CSVLTTRPRNEQFF. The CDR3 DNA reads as TGCAGCGTTTTGACTACAAGACCCCGAAATGAGCAGTTCTTC.